This TCR beta chain originates from a study of T cell responses to AZD1222 COVID-19 vaccine. Study findings and constraints: The study found vaccine-associated CD4 TCRs spanning spike, dominant at 160-218 and 743-854. Most donors were white British, females outnumbered males, and clonal diversity was possibly underestimated. Epitopes outside B.1.351 and B.1.1.7 mutated regions reportedly drew nearly half of spike TCRs.

Data came from immunoSEQ multiplex PCR; TCRdb stores just in-frame clones and leaves some out. The sample yields 84,000 or so clones, around nine tenths seen once. As to this clone: Antigen specificity is unknown.

The sequences come from peripheral blood, collected on day 0 of MenACWY control vaccination. The clonotype comes from an adult in good health.

The CDR3 protein is CASSLTGPNEQFF. CDR3 coding DNA: TGTGCCAGCAGTCTAACAGGACCCAATGAGCAGTTCTTC. V gene TRBV6-5 combines with J gene TRBJ2-1; D perhaps matches TRBD1 (5 bases). The CDR3 runs to 13 residues. Germline CDR1 is MNHEY and CDR2 is SVGAGI. The V and J ends lost 5 bases and 6 bases respectively, with 11 bases between them.